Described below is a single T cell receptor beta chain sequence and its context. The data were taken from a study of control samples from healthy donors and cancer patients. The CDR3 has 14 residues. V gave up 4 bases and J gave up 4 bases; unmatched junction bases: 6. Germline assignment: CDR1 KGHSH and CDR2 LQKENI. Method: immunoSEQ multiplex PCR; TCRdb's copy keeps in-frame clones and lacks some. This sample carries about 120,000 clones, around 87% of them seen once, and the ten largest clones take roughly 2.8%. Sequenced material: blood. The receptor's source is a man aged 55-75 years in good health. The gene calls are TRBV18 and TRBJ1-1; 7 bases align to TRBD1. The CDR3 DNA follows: TGTGCCAGCTCACGGGAGGGGGCGGCCACTGAAGCTTTCTTT. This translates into CASSREGAATEAFF. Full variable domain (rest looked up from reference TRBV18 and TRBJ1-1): NAGVMQNPRHLVRRRGQEARLRCSPMKGHSHVYWYRQLPEEGLKFMVYLQKENIIDESGMPKERFSAEFPKEGPSILRIQQVVRGDSAAYFCASSREGAATEAFFGQGTRLTVV.